The 17 T cell receptor beta chains in this list originate from one sample, sequenced in a study of T cells of healthy individuals. One entry per CDR3 protein results from TCRdb running MiXCR on the 5' RACE reads. The data hold 90,000 to 100,000 distinct CDR3 sequences, with about 16% observed a single time. These receptors were obtained from a human donor in good health.

The J gene is TRBJ2-3, the V gene TRBV5-1, with 9 bases fitting TRBD1. The ends lost 4 bases at V and 6 bases at J; junction bases unmatched: 6. The CDR3 has 14 amino acids. Germline V gene data show CDR1 as SGHRS and CDR2 as YFSETQ. CDR3 bases: TGCGCCAGCAGCCGGACAGGGGCGTCCGATACGCAGTATTTT. The encoded protein is CASSRTGASDTQYF.

This clonotype was picked up a small number of times. V usage is TRBV19 and J usage is TRBJ1-5; D uncertain. Germline-derived CDR1 and CDR2 are LNHDA and SQIVND (reference sequence). This CDR3 region has 13 residues. V shed 3 bases and J shed 4 bases, with 7 bases lying between them. The CDR3 DNA reads TGTGCCAGTAGTATGCATCAGAATCAGCCCCAGCATTTT. This translates into CASSMHQNQPQHF.

This clonotype has a handful of counts. The rearrangement uses TRBV24-1 and TRBJ2-7, with a possible D match to TRBD1 (6 bases). The V end was cut by 2 bases, the J end by 6 bases, with 16 bases between. The germline gives CDR1 KGHDR, CDR2 SFDVKD. The CDR3 extends over 15 amino acids. CDR3 DNA: TGTGCCACCAGTGATTCCCGGACAGACATCTCCGAGCAGTACTTC. This codes for CATSDSRTDISEQYF.

This clonotype has just a few counts. In DNA, the CDR3 is TGCAGTGCTAGGCATCCACAGGGTTCTCTTCGGTACGAGCAGTACTTC. Translating gives CSARHPQGSLRYEQYF. The chain couples TRBV20-1 to TRBJ2-7; perhaps TRBD1 as D (6 bases). V shed 3 bases and J shed 4 bases, with 22 bases lying between them. This CDR3 has 16 residues. CDR1 is DFQATT and CDR2 is SNEGSKA in the germline V gene (reference sequence).

The chain recombines TRBV20-1 with TRBJ2-7, with D possibly TRBD1 on 6 matching bases. The CDR3 spans 11 residues. Germline loops: CDR1 DFQATT, CDR2 SNEGSKA (reference sequence). V was pared by 3 bases and J by 8 bases, with 11 bases between. The CDR3 reads CSARQGLKQYF. DNA of the CDR3: TGCAGTGCTAGGCAGGGGTTGAAGCAGTACTTC.

This clonotype was seen a single time. This chain links TRBV30 with TRBJ1-1, with 7 bases lining up with TRBD1. The CDR3 consists of 15 residues. Germline CDR1 and CDR2: GTSNPN and SVGIG (reference sequence). With V trimmed by 6 bases and J by 2 bases, 12 bases remained unmatched. This CDR3 reads CACWEGATDNTEAFF. In DNA, the CDR3 is TGTGCCTGCTGGGAGGGGGCGACAGATAACACTGAAGCTTTCTTT.

Note on this clonotype: One base away lies a much larger clone, so this may be a sequencing read error. This sequence joins TRBV5-6 and TRBJ2-1; no clear D. The CDR3 has 11 residues. Trimming cost V 2 bases and J 8 bases, with 5 bases left between them. Germline V CDR1 and CDR2: SGHDT, YYEEEE. The CDR3 loop reads CASSLHDEQFF. The CDR3, as DNA: TGTGCCAGCAGCTTACACGATGAGCAGTTCTTC.

The genes are TRBV28 and TRBJ2-7, with 10 bases lining up with TRBD2. The J segment lost 5 bases and the V segment lost 3 bases, leaving 10 bases of the junction unmatched. CDR1 MDHEN and CDR2 SYDVKM come from the germline V gene. The CDR3 consists of 16 residues. CDR3 sequence: CASSLVSAGGIHEQYF. The CDR3 nucleotides are TGTGCCAGCAGTTTGGTGTCAGCGGGAGGGATCCACGAGCAGTACTTC.

The sample holds a few counts of this clonotype. V and J are TRBV9 and TRBJ2-5, with 8 bases lining up with TRBD2. The V and J ends lost 3 bases and 5 bases, in that order; junction bases with no gene match: 9. This CDR3 contains 15 residues. Germline CDR1 SGDLS, CDR2 YYNGEE. The DNA for the CDR3 is TGTGCCAGCAGCGGGGGGATTAGCGGGATGGAGACCCAGTACTTC. Its protein product is CASSGGISGMETQYF.

This clonotype was seen only a few times. The chain employs TRBV7-8 and TRBJ1-5, with 8 bases identical to TRBD1. CDR1 is SGHVS, CDR2 FQNEAQ, per germline. CDR3 size: 14 residues. With V trimmed by 3 bases and J by 7 bases, 5 bases remained unmatched. In nucleotides, the CDR3 is TGTGCCAGCAGCTTCTCAGGGGGCAGCCAGCCCCAGCATTTT. It is translated as CASSFSGGSQPQHF. Based on the CDR3 plus reference TRBV7-8 and TRBJ1-5, the full variable domain is GAGVSQSPRYKVAKRGQDVALRCDPISGHVSLFWYQQALGQGPEFLTYFQNEAQLDKSGLPSDRFFAERPEGSVSTLKIQRTQQEDSAVYLCASSFSGGSQPQHFGDGTRLSIL.

This chain uses TRBV28 with TRBJ2-7; 10 bases are shared with TRBD2. This CDR3 comprises 14 residues. V shed 2 bases, J shed 10 bases, and the junction held 8 bases outside the gene matches. The germline CDR1 and CDR2 sequences are MDHEN and SYDVKM. The CDR3 sequence is CASSLPGLAVSQYF. The CDR3 DNA is TGTGCCAGCAGTTTACCCGGACTAGCGGTGTCCCAGTACTTC.

The rearrangement uses TRBV5-6 and TRBJ2-1, with D unclear. CDR1 is SGHDT and CDR2 is YYEEEE in the germline V gene. V was cut by 0 bases and J by 8 bases, with 6 bases left in between. The CDR3 loop spans 12 amino acids. The DNA for the CDR3 is TGTGCCAGCAGCTTGGTGCGGTATGAGCAGTTCTTC. Translated, it gives CASSLVRYEQFF.

The sample holds a few counts of this clonotype. The V call is TRBV18, the J call TRBJ1-2; unclear D gene. CDR3 length: 11 residues. CDR1 and CDR2 (germline): KGHSH, LQKENI. Trimming shortened V by 3 bases and J by 8 bases, and 7 bases separated the two germline ends. The CDR3 region is CASSPDEGYTF. The CDR3 DNA is TGTGCCAGCTCACCCGATGAAGGCTACACCTTC.

This clonotype was detected many times. Here the CDR3 DNA reads TGTGCCATCATTGGGGCGGTCGGTTCGGCGGGGGCCAACGTCCTGACTTTC. As protein: CAIIGAVGSAGANVLTF. The chain joins TRBV10-3 to TRBJ2-6; D possibly corresponds to TRBD1 (5 bases). CDR1 and CDR2 (germline): ENHRY, SYGVKD. V shed 7 bases and J shed 4 bases, with 20 bases lying between them. This CDR3 is built from 17 residues.

This clonotype is a singleton in its sample. This chain connects TRBV10-3 to TRBJ2-3; 8 nucleotides agree with TRBD2. This CDR3 comprises 16 residues. Germline V gene data show CDR1 as ENHRY and CDR2 as SYGVKD. J was trimmed by 3 bases and V by 3 bases; bases with no gene match: 8. The CDR3 DNA is TGTGCCATCAGTGATGCCAGCGGGGGCATAACAGATACGCAGTATTTT. Its translation is CAISDASGGITDTQYF.

J is TRBJ2-5 and V is TRBV20-1; TRBD1 aligns across 10 bases. Germline V gene sequence: CDR1 DFQATT, CDR2 SNEGSKA (reference sequence). The CDR3 sequence is 14 residues long. Trimming removed 5 bases from V and 2 bases from J; junction bases left unmatched: 5. CDR3 sequence (DNA): TGCAGTGCTTACCGGGACAGGGGTCAAGAGACCCAGTACTTC. This sequence encodes CSAYRDRGQETQYF.

Worth noting for this clonotype: This sequence may be a read error, since a much larger clone differs from it by one base. V is TRBV18 and J is TRBJ2-7; 8 bases agree with TRBD1. V was pared by 3 bases and J by 4 bases, with 5 bases of the junction left unmatched. This CDR3 has 14 amino acids. Germline-derived CDR1 and CDR2 are KGHSH and LQKENI. The CDR3 region has the DNA TGTGCCAGCTCACCTGGACAGGGTTGTTACGAGCAGTACTTC. It translates to CASSPGQGCYEQYF.